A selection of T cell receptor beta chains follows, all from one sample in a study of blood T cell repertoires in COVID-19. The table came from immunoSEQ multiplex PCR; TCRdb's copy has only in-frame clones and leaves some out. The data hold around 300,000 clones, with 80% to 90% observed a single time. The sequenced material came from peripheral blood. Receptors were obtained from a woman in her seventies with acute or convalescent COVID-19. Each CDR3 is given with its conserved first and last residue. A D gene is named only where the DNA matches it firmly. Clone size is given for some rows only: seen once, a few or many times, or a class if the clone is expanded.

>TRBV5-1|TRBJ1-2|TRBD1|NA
TGCGCCAGCAGCCAGACAGGGGGCGGGACATACTATGGCTACACCTTC
CASSQTGGGTYYGYTF
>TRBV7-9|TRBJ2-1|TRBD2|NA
TGTGCCAGCAGCTTAGGTTTAGCGGGGGCCTACAATGAGCAGTTCTTC
CASSLGLAGAYNEQFF
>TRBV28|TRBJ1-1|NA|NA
TGTGCCAGCCCTGCTGTTGGGGCGCAGGACACTGAAGCTTTCTTT
CASPAVGAQDTEAFF
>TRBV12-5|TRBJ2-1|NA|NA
TGTGCTAGTGGAGGGGCGGAAAACAATGAGCAGTTCTTC
CASGGAENNEQFF
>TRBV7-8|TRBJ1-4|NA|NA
TGTGCCAGCAGCGCCCCTAGGGGAGGCGGTGAAAAACTGTTTTTT
CASSAPRGGGEKLFF
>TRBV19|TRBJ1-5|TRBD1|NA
TGTGCCAGTAGTATAGTGACAGGGGGCGGGAATCAGCCCCAGCATTTT
CASSIVTGGGNQPQHF
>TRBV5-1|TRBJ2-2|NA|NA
TGCGCCAGCAGCTTGGCCGACAGGTCGAACACCGGGGAGCTGTTTTTT
CASSLADRSNTGELFF
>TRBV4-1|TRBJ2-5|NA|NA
TGCGCCAGCAGCCCCCGGGGACATGAGGAGACCCAGTACTTC
CASSPRGHEETQYF
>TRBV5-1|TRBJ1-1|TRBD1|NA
TGCGCCAGCAGCTTCCTGGGCGCAGGGGGCGTGAACACTGAAGCTTTCTTT
CASSFLGAGGVNTEAFF
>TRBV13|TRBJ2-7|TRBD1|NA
TGTGCCAGCAGCTTCCGGGACAGCGACTACGAGCAGTACTTC
CASSFRDSDYEQYF
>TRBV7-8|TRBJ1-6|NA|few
TGTGCCAGCAGCTTAGGACAGCCTACTAATTCACCCCTCCACTTT
CASSLGQPTNSPLHF
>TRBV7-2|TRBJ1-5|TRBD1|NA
TGTGCCAGCAGCACGGGACAGGGGGTCAATCAGCCCCAGCATTTT
CASSTGQGVNQPQHF
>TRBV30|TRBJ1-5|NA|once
TGTGCCTGGAGTCGGGACAATAGCAATCAGCCCCAGCATTTT
CAWSRDNSNQPQHF
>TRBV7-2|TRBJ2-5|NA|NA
TGTGCCAGCACCATAGGCGGGGCAGGCTATATCCGCCAGTACTTC
CASTIGGAGYIRQYF
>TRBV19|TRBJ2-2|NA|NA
TGTGCCAGTAGTTGGAGGGATCCAACCGGGGAGCTGTTTTTT
CASSWRDPTGELFF
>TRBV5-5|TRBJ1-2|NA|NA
TGTGCCAGCAGCTCTCAGGGGAATGAGGGCTATGGCTACACCTTC
CASSSQGNEGYGYTF
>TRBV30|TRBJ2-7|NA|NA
TGTGCCTGGCGGAGCTCCTACGAGCAGTACTTC
CAWRSSYEQYF
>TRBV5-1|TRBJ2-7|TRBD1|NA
TGCGCCAGCAGCAGGGCCGGGACAGACCTCGAGCAGTACTTC
CASSRAGTDLEQYF
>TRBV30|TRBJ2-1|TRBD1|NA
TGTGCCTGGACTCCGGGACAGGGGATTAGTAAGCAGTTCTTC
CAWTPGQGISKQFF
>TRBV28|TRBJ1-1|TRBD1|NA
TGTGCCAGCAGGATCAGACTCGGGACAGGGAGGAGCGCTTTCTTT
CASRIRLGTGRSAFF
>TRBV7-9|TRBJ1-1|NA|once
TGTGCCAGCAGCTTAATGGGGGGGCAGGAAGCTTTCTTT
CASSLMGGQEAFF
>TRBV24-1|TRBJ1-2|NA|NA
TGTGCCACCAGTGTTGGCAACGGCGCGGGTAACTATGGCTACACCTTC
CATSVGNGAGNYGYTF
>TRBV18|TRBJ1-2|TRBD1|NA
TGTGCCAGCTCACCAGGAGGGGGCAGCAACTATGGCTACACCTTC
CASSPGGGSNYGYTF
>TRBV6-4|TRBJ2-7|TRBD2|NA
TGTGCCAGCAGAGCGGTGGTAGCGGGGGGGTACAGCTCCTACGAGCAGTACTTC
CASRAVVAGGYSSYEQYF
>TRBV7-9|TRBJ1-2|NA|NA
TGTGCCAGCAGCCCCGGAGACCCCCCTAGCTACACCTTC
CASSPGDPPSYTF
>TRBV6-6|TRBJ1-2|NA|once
TGTGCCAGCAGTTACCCCTCGACAGCCCGGTCCTATGGCTACACCTTC
CASSYPSTARSYGYTF
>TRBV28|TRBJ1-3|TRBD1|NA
TGTGCCAGCAGTTTCCCGACAGGGTCTGGAAACACCATATATTTT
CASSFPTGSGNTIYF
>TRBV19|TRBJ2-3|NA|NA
TGTGCCAGTAGTAAGCCTCTAGCCACAGATACGCAGTATTTT
CASSKPLATDTQYF
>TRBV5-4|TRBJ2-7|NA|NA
TGTGCCAGCAGCTTATCGCAGGGACTCTACGAGCAGTACTTC
CASSLSQGLYEQYF
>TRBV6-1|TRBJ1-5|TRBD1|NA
TGTGCCAGCAGTGAAGTATCCGGGACAGCACCTAATCAGCCCCAGCATTTT
CASSEVSGTAPNQPQHF
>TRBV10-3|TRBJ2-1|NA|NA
TGTGCCATCAGTGAGTCGATGGACACCCACAATGAGCAGTTCTTC
CAISESMDTHNEQFF
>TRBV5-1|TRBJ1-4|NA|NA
TGCGCCAGCAGCGTACAGGGTACAACTAATGAAAAACTGTTTTTT
CASSVQGTTNEKLFF
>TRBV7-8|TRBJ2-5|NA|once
TGTGCCAGCAGCTGGCGGGAGACCCAGTACTTC
CASSWRETQYF
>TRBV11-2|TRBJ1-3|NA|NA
TGTGCCAGCAGCTTTACCGGGGGCTCTGGAAACACCATATATTTT
CASSFTGGSGNTIYF
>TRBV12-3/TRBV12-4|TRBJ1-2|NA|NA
TGTGCCAGCACCCAAGGGGTTAAGGGCTACACCTTC
CASTQGVKGYTF
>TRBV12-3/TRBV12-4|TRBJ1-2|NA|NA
TGTGCCAGCAGTTTGGGGGGGTTCTATGGCTACACCTTC
CASSLGGFYGYTF
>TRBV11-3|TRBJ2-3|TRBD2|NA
TGTGCCAGCAGCCGCGGGGCGGGGGGGTATGACACAGATACGCAGTATTTT
CASSRGAGGYDTDTQYF
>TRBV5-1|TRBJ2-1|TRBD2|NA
TGCGCCAGCAGCTTGGAAAGCGGGGGGGCGGTCTACAATGAGCAGTTCTTC
CASSLESGGAVYNEQFF
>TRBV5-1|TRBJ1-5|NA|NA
TGCGCCAGCAGCTTTTCGGGGGGACACAATCAGCCCCAGCATTTT
CASSFSGGHNQPQHF
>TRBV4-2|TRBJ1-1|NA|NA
TGTGCCAGCAGTCTCGAAGACTGGGGGGAGGCTTTCTTT
CASSLEDWGEAFF